These 10 T cell receptor beta chains share one sample of origin, sequenced in a study of blood T cells in healthy people across ages. Then a second PCR, running about 7 to 11 cycles, was carried out with a sample-barcoded 5' primer and a J-beta primer mix. MiXCR, applied by TCRdb to the 5' RACE reads, yields one record per CDR3 protein. The sample yields hundreds of thousands of distinct CDR3 sequences, around 21% seen once. Sequenced: blood. These receptors came from a man aged 65 to 79 in good health.

Only a few counts were recorded for this clonotype. This chain joins TRBV12-3 or TRBV12-4 and TRBJ2-4; D is unclear. Trimming took 3 bases from V and 3 from J, leaving 12 bases between them. The CDR3 length is 15 residues. The CDR3 sequence is CASSFVGIDKNIQYF. CDR3 in DNA: TGTGCCAGCAGTTTCGTAGGTATTGACAAAAACATTCAGTACTTC.

The chain employs TRBV7-9 and TRBJ1-1; perhaps TRBD1 as D (6 bases). Trimming removed 5 bases at V and 3 bases at J, with 13 bases between. The CDR3 extends over 14 amino acids. Germline-derived CDR1 and CDR2 are SEHNR and FQNEAQ (reference sequence). CDR3 protein: CASSPWGGDTEAFF. DNA of the CDR3: TGTGCCAGCAGCCCTTGGGGGGGCGACACTGAAGCTTTCTTT.

The J gene is TRBJ2-5, the V gene TRBV4-2; possible D gene TRBD2, 5 bases. Germline-derived CDR1 and CDR2 are LGHNA and YNFKEQ. V gave up 3 bases and J gave up 1 base, with 12 bases separating them. The CDR3 runs to 15 residues. DNA for the CDR3: TGTGCCAGCAGCCACGTTCCGGACTTCCAAGAGACCCAGTACTTC. Its protein product is CASSHVPDFQETQYF.

This clonotype was seen a few times. The chain has TRBV20-1 and TRBJ2-3; TRBD1 or TRBD2 may be the D gene (5 bases each). V was shortened by 0 bases and J by 2 bases, with 12 bases between the two germline ends. The CDR3 contains 15 residues. The germline gives CDR1 DFQATT, CDR2 SNEGSKA (reference sequence). Written as DNA, the CDR3 is TGCAGTGCTAGAGATGGGGACGGCCTCACAGATACGCAGTATTTT. Translation gives CSARDGDGLTDTQYF.

This clonotype has more than one count but fewer than ten. V usage is TRBV29-1 and J usage is TRBJ2-5; no reliable D call. V lost 5 bases and J lost 5, with 6 bases in between. This CDR3 has 10 amino acids. Germline lookup yields CDR1 SQVTM and CDR2 ANQGSEA. The CDR3 DNA reads TGCAGCGTTCCGGCGGAGACCCAGTACTTC. It translates to CSVPAETQYF.

CDR3 loop: CASSQLGATNEKLFF. The CDR3 bases are TGTGCCAGCAGCCAACTGGGTGCAACTAATGAAAAACTGTTTTTT. The chain employs TRBV14 and TRBJ1-4, with D uncertain. This CDR3 comprises 15 residues. Looked up from germline, CDR1 is SGHDN and CDR2 is FVKESK. V lost 2 bases and J lost 0, with 7 bases in between.

The chain carries TRBV10-3 and TRBJ2-1; D is perhaps TRBD1 (6 bases). V was clipped by 11 bases and J by 0 bases, with 11 bases between them. Germline loops: CDR1 ENHRY, CDR2 SYGVKD. The CDR3 is 13 residues long. The CDR3, as DNA: TGTGCCGCGACAGGCAACTCCTACAATGAGCAGTTCTTC. Residues: CAATGNSYNEQFF.

This clonotype was detected a few times. This chain uses TRBV15 with TRBJ2-1; D may be TRBD1 or TRBD2 (6 bases each). The V gene lost 1 base and the J gene lost 7 bases, with 17 bases spanning the gap. Germline V lookup: CDR1 LNHNV, CDR2 YYDKDF (reference sequence). This CDR3 is 16 amino acids long. CDR3 nucleotide sequence: TGTGCCACCAGCAGAGGAGGAACAGGGAGGTGGAATGAGCAGTTCTTC. It codes for CATSRGGTGRWNEQFF. Complete variable domain (other parts from reference TRBV15 and TRBJ2-1): DAMVIQNPRYQVTQFGKPVTLSCSQTLNHNVMYWYQQKSSQAPKLLFHYYDKDFNNEADTPDNFQSRRPNTSFCFLDIRSPGLGDTAMYLCATSRGGTGRWNEQFFGPGTRLTVL.

The DNA of the CDR3 is TGCGCCAGCAGCAGAGGGACAGAGCTTCAAGAGACCCAGTACTTC. The encoded protein is CASSRGTELQETQYF. V usage is TRBV5-1 and J usage is TRBJ2-5, with 7 bases lining up with TRBD1. V was pared by 4 bases and J by 2 bases, with 8 bases of the junction left unmatched. The CDR3 runs 15 residues. Germline V gene sequence: CDR1 SGHRS, CDR2 YFSETQ.

The DNA of the CDR3 is TGTGCCAGCAGCCAGGAGGGGACACCTTTCTATGGCTACACCTTC. Its translation: CASSQEGTPFYGYTF. J is TRBJ1-2 and V is TRBV7-2, with D perhaps TRBD1 (6 bases). Germline CDR1 is SGHTA and CDR2 is FQGNSA. CDR3 size: 15 residues. Trimming removed 5 bases from V and 4 bases from J, with 17 bases in between.